The rows below give T cell receptor beta chains drawn from one sample of a study of CD8 T cells in ankylosing spondylitis. TCRdb reprocessed the 5' RACE reads via MiXCR and lists one record per CDR3 protein. Counted here are some 87,000 distinct CDR3 sequences, around 26% occurring once; the ten biggest clones make up over 50%. Sample: blood, either unsorted or a sorted T cell fraction (not recorded which). The source of these receptors is a male donor with ankylosing spondylitis or in good health (not recorded which). Each CDR3 is given with its conserved first and last residue. A D gene is named only where the DNA matches it firmly. For some rows the clone size is stated as once, few or many, or as a class when expanded; others skip it.

V	J	D	size	CDR3	DNA
TRBV5-1	TRBJ2-7	-	few	CASSFTGYYEQYF	TGCGCCAGCAGCTTTACAGGGTACTACGAGCAGTACTTC
TRBV27	TRBJ1-5	-	many	CASSPNRVNQPQHF	TGTGCCAGCAGTCCAAACAGGGTTAATCAGCCCCAGCATTTT
TRBV18	TRBJ2-3	-	-	CASSPLGASTDTQYF	TGTGCCAGCTCACCACTCGGGGCGAGCACAGATACGCAGTATTTT
TRBV7-3	TRBJ2-3	-	few	CASSEADTQYF	TGTGCCAGCTCAGAAGCAGATACGCAGTATTTT
TRBV5-1	TRBJ1-4	-	-	CASSLDGSPNEKLFF	TGCGCCAGCAGCTTGGATGGGTCGCCTAATGAAAAACTGTTTTTT
TRBV6-1	TRBJ2-1	-	-	CASHSMAAIYNEQFF	TGTGCCAGCCACAGCATGGCGGCAATTTACAATGAGCAGTTCTTC
TRBV7-2	TRBJ1-4	-	-	CASSLRKGEKLFF	TGTGCCAGCAGCTTAAGGAAGGGGGAAAAACTGTTTTTT
TRBV6-1	TRBJ2-2	-	many	CASSEWLGGELFF	TGTGCCAGCAGTGAATGGTTGGGCGGGGAGCTGTTTTTT
TRBV20-1	TRBJ1-5	-	few	CSARPYPGQPQHF	TGCAGTGCTAGACCTTACCCGGGGCAGCCCCAGCATTTT
TRBV3-1	TRBJ2-5	TRBD2	-	CASSHSSSGGQETQYF	TGTGCCAGCAGCCATTCGAGTAGCGGGGGGCAAGAGACCCAGTACTTC
TRBV29-1	TRBJ2-3	TRBD1	few	CSVQRQGARTDTQYF	TGCAGCGTTCAGAGACAGGGGGCACGCACAGATACGCAGTATTTT
TRBV20-1	TRBJ1-3	-	few	CRPLSFTRSGNTIYF	TGCAGGCCCCTGAGCTTTACTAGGTCTGGAAACACCATATATTTT
TRBV20-1	TRBJ2-7	-	-	CSAAPGGVTYEQYF	TGCAGTGCAGCTCCGGGCGGGGTCACCTACGAGCAGTACTTC
TRBV10-3	TRBJ2-5	-	few	CAISESGEETQYF	TGTGCCATCAGTGAGTCAGGGGAAGAGACCCAGTACTTC